What follows are 13 T cell receptor beta chains derived from one specimen sequenced in a study of T-cell memory formation after mild COVID-19. Each CDR3 protein is one row after TCRdb ran MiXCR on the 5' RACE reads. The sample has a few hundred thousand distinct CDR3 sequences; under 20% are singletons. The sequencing input was PBMCs or a T cell subset sorted from them (not recorded which). These receptors were collected from a man between 18 and 35 years old who had mild COVID-19 (a few samples of this study predate the infection). Cell type and time point are not known.

This clonotype was observed a few times. The chain is built from TRBV7-9 and TRBJ2-2; TRBD2 matches 12 bases. Per germline, CDR1 SEHNR and CDR2 FQNEAQ (reference sequence). This CDR3 spans 17 amino acids. V trimming: 6 bases; J trimming: 7 bases; junction bases outside the gene matches: 12. DNA of the CDR3: TGTGCCAGCAGTCCGGGCCTAGCGGGGGGGCCTGGCGGGGAGCTGTTTTTT. Translated: CASSPGLAGGPGGELFF. Combining the CDR3 with reference TRBV7-9 and TRBJ2-2 gives the whole variable domain DTGVSQNPRHKITKRGQNVTFRCDPISEHNRLYWYRQTLGQGPEFLTYFQNEAQLEKSRLLSDRFSAERPKGSFSTLEIQRTEQGDSAMYLCASSPGLAGGPGGELFFGEGSRLTVL.

This clonotype has a handful of counts. The chain employs TRBV4-3 and TRBJ2-3; D may be TRBD2 (5 bases). Deletions cut 1 base from V and 6 bases from J, with 11 bases between. The germline V gene encodes CDR1 LGHNA and CDR2 YSLEER. CDR3 length equals 14 residues. The CDR3 coding sequence is TGCGCCAGCAGCCAAGCTAGCACGCAGGATACGCAGTATTTT. Translated: CASSQASTQDTQYF.

This clonotype was seen only a few times. The CDR3 DNA follows: TGCGCCAGCAGCCAGACCGGGACTCGTCCCTACAATGAGCAGTTCTTC. The encoded protein is CASSQTGTRPYNEQFF. The chain is built from TRBV4-1 and TRBJ2-1; the D gene is possibly TRBD2 (6 bases). The CDR3 loop spans 16 amino acids. Trimming removed 3 bases at V and 2 bases at J, with 14 bases between. Germline-derived CDR1 and CDR2 are MGHRA and YSYEKL.

This clonotype turned up a few times. The genes are TRBV4-1 and TRBJ2-7; 13 nucleotides agree with TRBD2. Germline CDR1 is MGHRA and CDR2 is YSYEKL. This CDR3 region has 20 residues. V lost 4 bases to trimming and J lost 0 bases; unmatched junction nucleotides: 15. CDR3 protein: CASSPTIPTSGGMSSYEQYF. The CDR3, as DNA: TGCGCCAGCAGCCCAACCATCCCGACTAGCGGGGGGATGAGCTCCTACGAGCAGTACTTC.

This clonotype was detected only a few times. This rearrangement joins TRBV7-2 to TRBJ2-5; D is uncertain. Trimming left V 3 bases short and J 13 bases short, with 12 bases between. Germline V gene sequence: CDR1 SGHTA, CDR2 FQGNSA. The CDR3 is 11 amino acids. CDR3 DNA: TGTGCCAGCAGCTTCGGACCGCGCCTGTACTTC. It codes for CASSFGPRLYF.

The chain has TRBV14 and TRBJ2-6; the D is unclear. Germline V gene sequence: CDR1 SGHDN, CDR2 FVKESK. Deletions cut 0 bases from V and 5 bases from J, with 5 bases between. The CDR3 loop spans 14 amino acids. The DNA for the CDR3 is TGTGCCAGCAGCCAAGATCCGTGGGCCAACGTCCTGACTTTC. Translation: CASSQDPWANVLTF.

The genes are TRBV7-6 and TRBJ2-1; 12 positions match TRBD2. J lost 6 bases, V lost 5 bases, and 8 bases had no gene match. This CDR3 region has 16 residues. Germline CDR1 SGHVS, CDR2 FNYEAQ. The CDR3 sequence: CASSPLLAGGLNEQFF. In DNA, the CDR3 is TGTGCCAGCAGCCCCTTGCTAGCGGGGGGGCTCAATGAGCAGTTCTTC.

This clonotype was counted between two and nine times. The V call is TRBV20-1, the J call TRBJ1-2; TRBD1 might be the D (5 bases). Trimming took off 5 bases at V and 2 bases at J, with 15 bases between the two ends. Germline-derived CDR1 and CDR2 are DFQATT and SNEGSKA (reference sequence). The CDR3 spans 14 residues. The CDR3 reads CSAGGAIENYGYTF. The CDR3 coding sequence is TGCAGTGCTGGAGGGGCAATCGAGAACTATGGCTACACCTTC.

V is TRBV5-1 and J is TRBJ1-1; D not certain. V shed 4 bases and J shed 1 base, with 8 bases lying between them. Germline V CDR1 and CDR2: SGHRS, YFSETQ. The CDR3 totals 13 residues. CDR3 nucleotides: TGCGCCAGCAGCGGTGTGGGGAACACTGAAGCTTTCTTT. Its translation is CASSGVGNTEAFF.

The gene calls are TRBV10-3 and TRBJ2-3; TRBD2 matches 14 bases. The CDR3 covers 16 residues. V lost 11 bases and J lost 7; bases outside the gene matches: 14. From germline, CDR1 is ENHRY and CDR2 SYGVKD. The CDR3 nucleotides are TGTGCCGTTCAGGAACCGACTAGCGGGGGGGCAAATACGCAGTATTTT. As protein: CAVQEPTSGGANTQYF.

This clonotype was seen a few times. The V and J genes are TRBV7-2 and TRBJ2-2; no firm D call. The CDR3 runs to 13 residues. With 5 bases removed from V and 7 bases from J, the gap between germline ends came to 11 bases. CDR1 is SGHTA and CDR2 is FQGNSA in the germline V gene. In nucleotides, the CDR3 is TGTGCCAGCAGCCCGACGGCGATCGGGGAGCTGTTTTTT. Amino acids: CASSPTAIGELFF.

In its sample, this clonotype was seen a few times. The chain carries TRBV7-9 and TRBJ2-1; possible D gene TRBD1, 7 bases. Germline-derived CDR1 and CDR2 are SEHNR and FQNEAQ (reference sequence). V dropped 7 bases and J dropped 1 base, with 23 bases sitting between them. This CDR3 region has 18 residues. The CDR3 protein is CASNFPRLQGRSYNEQFF. As DNA, the CDR3 is TGTGCCAGCAACTTCCCCCGACTACAGGGGAGGTCCTACAATGAGCAGTTCTTC. The whole variable domain, filled in from reference TRBV7-9 and TRBJ2-1, reads DTGVSQNPRHKITKRGQNVTFRCDPISEHNRLYWYRQTLGQGPEFLTYFQNEAQLEKSRLLSDRFSAERPKGSFSTLEIQRTEQGDSAMYLCASNFPRLQGRSYNEQFFGPGTRLTVL.

The V and J genes are TRBV5-1 and TRBJ2-1; a possible D gene is TRBD2 (7 bases). Between the trimmed V and J ends, which lost 1 base and 9 bases, there was a span of 14 bases. The germline V gene has CDR1 SGHRS and CDR2 YFSETQ. CDR3 length equals 14 residues. CDR3 amino acids: CASSLPRGAGEQFF. The CDR3 nucleotides are TGCGCCAGCAGCTTGCCCCGGGGGGCAGGTGAGCAGTTCTTC.